The 7 T cell receptor beta chains presented below share a single source sample, sequenced in a study of graft-versus-host responses after intestinal transplantation. Their antigen targets remain unknown. Measured with immunoSEQ multiplex PCR; TCRdb has only the in-frame clones, and not every one. Of about 99,000 clones listed, roughly 93% are singletons. Sequences were derived from unstimulated CD8+ T cells sorted from spleen or lymph node cells, sampled before intestinal transplant. These receptors were taken from a human donor who received an intestinal transplant.

This chain connects TRBV29-1 to TRBJ1-2; D uncertain. V dropped 3 bases and J dropped 4 bases, with 12 bases sitting between them. The CDR3 covers 13 residues. The germline CDR1 and CDR2 sequences are SQVTM and ANQGSEA. The CDR3 nucleotides are TGCAGCGTTGATATGAGTCACTCCTATGGCTACACCTTC. Its translation is CSVDMSHSYGYTF.

V gene TRBV27 combines with J gene TRBJ2-7, with D possibly being TRBD2 (6 bases). Trimming removed 2 bases at V and 0 bases at J, with 8 bases between. This CDR3 has 14 residues. Germline loops: CDR1 MNHEY, CDR2 SMNVEV (reference sequence). The CDR3 here is CASSLTGDSYEQYF. CDR3 nucleotides: TGTGCCAGCAGTTTAACGGGGGACTCCTACGAGCAGTACTTC.

The chain links TRBV7-9 to TRBJ1-5; D is perhaps TRBD1 (6 bases). V dropped 9 bases and J dropped 4 bases, with 13 bases sitting between them. Per germline, CDR1 SEHNR and CDR2 FQNEAQ (reference sequence). The CDR3 is made up of 13 amino acids. In DNA, the CDR3 is TGTGCCAGTGGACAGCTTGGAAATCAGCCCCAGCATTTT. Protein sequence: CASGQLGNQPQHF.

V usage is TRBV5-1 and J usage is TRBJ1-2; weak D call: TRBD1 (6 bases). The CDR3 sequence is 15 residues long. Germline CDR1 is SGHRS and CDR2 is YFSETQ. Deletions cut 2 bases from V and 3 bases from J, with 14 bases between. CDR3 protein: CASSFRQAGDYGYTF. CDR3 sequence (DNA): TGCGCCAGCAGCTTCCGACAGGCCGGGGACTATGGCTACACCTTC.

CDR3 sequence (DNA): TGCGCCAGCAGCCAACCGGGACAGGGGAGAACCGGGGAGCTGTTTTTT. Protein: CASSQPGQGRTGELFF. The rearrangement uses TRBV4-1 and TRBJ2-2; TRBD1 matches 10 bases. Germline V gene lookup returns CDR1 MGHRA and CDR2 YSYEKL. The CDR3 sequence is 16 residues long. V was clipped by 2 bases and J by 5 bases; unmatched bases: 5.

The J gene is TRBJ2-3, the V gene TRBV7-3; the match to TRBD1 covers 8 bases. V lost 5 bases to trimming and J lost 6 bases; unmatched junction nucleotides: 7. The CDR3 is 14 residues long. Germline loops: CDR1 SGHTA, CDR2 FQGTGA. CDR3 sequence reads: CASSSGQGGDTQYF. CDR3 in DNA: TGTGCCAGCAGCAGTGGACAGGGAGGCGATACGCAGTATTTT.

A single count supports this clone. The rearrangement joins TRBV6-5 to TRBJ2-7, with 9 positions matching TRBD1. The ends lost 2 bases at V and 5 bases at J; junction bases unmatched: 4. CDR1 is MNHEY and CDR2 is SVGAGI in the germline V gene. The CDR3 spans 14 residues. In DNA form, the CDR3 reads TGTGCCAGCAGTTACGGGACAGGGACGGACGAGCAGTACTTC. Translation: CASSYGTGTDEQYF.